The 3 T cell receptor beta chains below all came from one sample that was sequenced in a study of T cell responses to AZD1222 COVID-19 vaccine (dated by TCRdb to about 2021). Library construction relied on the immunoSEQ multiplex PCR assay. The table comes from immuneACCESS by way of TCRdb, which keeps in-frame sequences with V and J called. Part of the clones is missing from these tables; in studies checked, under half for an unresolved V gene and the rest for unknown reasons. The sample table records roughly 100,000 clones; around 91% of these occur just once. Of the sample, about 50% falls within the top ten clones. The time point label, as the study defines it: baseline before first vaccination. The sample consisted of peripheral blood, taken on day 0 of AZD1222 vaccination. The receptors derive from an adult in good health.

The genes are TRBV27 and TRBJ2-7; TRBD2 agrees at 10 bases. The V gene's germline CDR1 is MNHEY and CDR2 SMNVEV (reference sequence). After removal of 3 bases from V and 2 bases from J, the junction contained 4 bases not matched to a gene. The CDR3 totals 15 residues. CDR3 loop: CASSFSTSGTYEQYF. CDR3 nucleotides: TGTGCCAGCAGTTTTTCCACTAGCGGGACCTACGAGCAGTACTTC.

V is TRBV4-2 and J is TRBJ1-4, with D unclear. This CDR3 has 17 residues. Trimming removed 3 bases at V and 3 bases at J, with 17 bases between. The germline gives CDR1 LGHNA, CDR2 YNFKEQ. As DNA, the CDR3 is TGTGCCAGCAGCCAGCTCCAAGCGGGTTCCTCTAATGAAAAACTGTTTTTT. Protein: CASSQLQAGSSNEKLFF.

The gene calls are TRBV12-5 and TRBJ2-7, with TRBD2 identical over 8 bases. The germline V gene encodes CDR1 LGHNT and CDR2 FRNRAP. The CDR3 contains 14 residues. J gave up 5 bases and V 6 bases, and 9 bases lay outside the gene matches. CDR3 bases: TGTGCTAGTGGCCCCGGGACTAGTCGTAACGAGCAGTACTTC. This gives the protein CASGPGTSRNEQYF. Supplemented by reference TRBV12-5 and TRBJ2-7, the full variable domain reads DARVTQTPRHKVTEMGQEVTMRCQPILGHNTVFWYRQTMMQGLELLAYFRNRAPLDDSGMPKDRFSAEMPDATLATLKIQPSEPRDSAVYFCASGPGTSRNEQYFGPGTRLTVT.